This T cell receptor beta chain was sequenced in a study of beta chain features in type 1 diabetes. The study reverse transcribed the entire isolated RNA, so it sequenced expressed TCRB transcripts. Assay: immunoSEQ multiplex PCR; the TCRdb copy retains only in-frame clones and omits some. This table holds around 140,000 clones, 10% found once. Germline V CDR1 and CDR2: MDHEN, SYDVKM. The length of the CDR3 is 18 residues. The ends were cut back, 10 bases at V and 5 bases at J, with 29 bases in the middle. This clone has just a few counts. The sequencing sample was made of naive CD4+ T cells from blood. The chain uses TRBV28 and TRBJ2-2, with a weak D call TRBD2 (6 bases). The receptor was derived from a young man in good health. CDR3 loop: CAIGTGGFGAFLTGELFF. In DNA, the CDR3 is TGTGCCATCGGGACCGGGGGTTTTGGCGCTTTCTTGACCGGGGAGCTGTTTTTT.